These 18 T cell receptor beta chains share one sample of origin, sequenced in a study of blood T cell repertoires in COVID-19. Sequenced by immunoSEQ multiplex PCR; TCRdb stores in-frame clones only, minus some. Among 200,000 to 300,000 clones listed, approximately 80% were seen once. Specimen: peripheral blood. The receptors originated from a man aged 60 to 69 with acute or convalescent COVID-19.

This clone has only a few counts. The rearrangement links TRBV30 to TRBJ1-2; unclear D gene. Germline lookup yields CDR1 GTSNPN and CDR2 SVGIG (reference sequence). Trimming took 0 bases from V and 5 from J, leaving 10 bases between them. The CDR3 is 13 residues long. This CDR3 is CAWSVLGPYGYTF. The CDR3 DNA sequence: TGTGCCTGGAGTGTACTTGGGCCGTATGGCTACACCTTC.

This chain connects TRBV19 to TRBJ2-5; D perhaps matches TRBD2 (6 bases). The CDR3 covers 14 residues. V gave up 1 base and J gave up 4 bases, with 10 bases separating them. The germline gives CDR1 LNHDA, CDR2 SQIVND (reference sequence). The CDR3 is CASSIVLRGETQYF. The CDR3 nucleotides are TGTGCCAGTAGTATAGTTTTGCGGGGAGAGACCCAGTACTTC.

The rearrangement links TRBV4-1 to TRBJ2-5; 10 bases align to TRBD1. Losses at the gene ends were 1 base for V and 4 bases for J; bases not matched to a gene: 6. The germline gives CDR1 MGHRA, CDR2 YSYEKL. The CDR3 has 16 amino acids. The CDR3 spells CASSQGQGAGGETQYF. In DNA form, the CDR3 reads TGCGCCAGCAGCCAAGGACAGGGGGCCGGTGGAGAGACCCAGTACTTC.

V gene TRBV15 combines with J gene TRBJ1-5, with D uncertain. The CDR3 loop spans 13 amino acids. Germline CDR1 reads LNHNV; CDR2 reads YYDKDF (reference sequence). Written as DNA, the CDR3 is TGTAGAAGGCGGGGAGTTAGCAATCAGCCCCAGCATTTT. Translating gives CRRRGVSNQPQHF.

This chain links TRBV7-8 with TRBJ1-6; no firm D call. CDR1 and CDR2 from the germline V gene are SGHVS and FQNEAQ. V lost 5 bases to trimming and J lost 0 bases, with 14 bases between them. The CDR3 runs 17 residues. This chain's CDR3 is CASSPGGSLSYNSPLHF. The CDR3 DNA reads as TGTGCCAGCAGCCCCGGCGGGTCTCTCTCCTATAATTCACCCCTCCACTTT.

This chain uses TRBV19 with TRBJ2-1, with 13 bases fitting TRBD2. There are 18 residues in the CDR3. With V trimmed by 2 bases and J by 4 bases, 8 bases remained unmatched. The germline V gene encodes CDR1 LNHDA and CDR2 SQIVND (reference sequence). CDR3 sequence: CASSIRGGGLAGYNEQFF. In DNA, the CDR3 is TGTGCCAGTAGTATACGGGGAGGGGGACTAGCGGGATACAATGAGCAGTTCTTC.

The chain is built from TRBV6-6 and TRBJ1-1; D is perhaps TRBD1 (5 bases). The CDR3 sequence is 14 residues long. V lost 7 bases and J 5 bases, leaving 17 bases between the germline ends. The germline gives CDR1 MNHNY, CDR2 SVGAGI (reference sequence). CDR3 in amino acids: CASKPGGEVTEAFF. The DNA for the CDR3 is TGTGCCAGCAAGCCTGGGGGGGAAGTTACTGAAGCTTTCTTT.

The gene calls are TRBV2 and TRBJ2-5; D might be TRBD2 (6 bases). Germline V CDR1 and CDR2: SNHLY, FYNNEI. This CDR3 has 15 amino acids. V lost 3 bases to trimming and J lost 2 bases, with 13 bases between them. The CDR3 region has the DNA TGTGCCAGCAGTGAGAGGTTAGCGGAGCAAGAGACCCAGTACTTC. It encodes CASSERLAEQETQYF.

The chain combines TRBV5-1 with TRBJ1-1; TRBD1 matches at 7 bases. The trim removed 3 bases at V and 0 bases at J, leaving 2 bases unmatched. Germline loops: CDR1 SGHRS, CDR2 YFSETQ. The CDR3 contains 14 residues. The CDR3 DNA is TGCGCCAGCAGCTCGACAGGGATGAACACTGAAGCTTTCTTT. It translates to CASSSTGMNTEAFF.

The chain uses TRBV7-8 and TRBJ2-3, with D possibly TRBD2 on 5 matching bases. The CDR3 has 15 amino acids. With 1 base removed from V and 4 bases from J, the gap between germline ends came to 12 bases. Germline CDR1 and CDR2: SGHVS and FQNEAQ. The CDR3 loop is CASSLGWEFADTQYF. In nucleotides, the CDR3 is TGTGCCAGCAGCTTAGGTTGGGAGTTTGCAGATACGCAGTATTTT.

The chain has TRBV10-3 and TRBJ2-5, with a weak D call TRBD1 (5 bases). This CDR3 region has 15 residues. Trimming took off 0 bases at V and 5 bases at J, with 13 bases between the two ends. CDR1 is ENHRY and CDR2 is SYGVKD in the germline V gene. CDR3 region: CAISESVGAGETQYF. The CDR3 nucleotides are TGTGCCATCAGTGAGTCGGTAGGGGCCGGGGAGACCCAGTACTTC.

The chain recombines TRBV2 with TRBJ2-7, with D possibly TRBD2 on 6 matching bases. The CDR3 runs to 14 residues. Trimming took 7 bases from V and 0 from J, leaving 13 bases between them. In germline, CDR1 is SNHLY, CDR2 FYNNEI. The CDR3 sequence is CASMDPTSSYEQYF. The DNA for the CDR3 is TGTGCCAGCATGGATCCGACTAGCTCCTACGAGCAGTACTTC.

The chain joins TRBV6-5 to TRBJ1-2, with 8 bases lining up with TRBD1. The V gene's germline CDR1 is MNHEY and CDR2 SVGAGI. J lost 8 bases, V lost 6 bases, and 8 bases had no gene match. This CDR3 has 13 amino acids. As DNA, the CDR3 is TGTGCCAGCAGCCTCCAGGGGGCTAGGGGCTACACCTTC. Protein sequence: CASSLQGARGYTF.

The chain couples TRBV30 to TRBJ1-5; tentative D call: TRBD1 (6 bases). Germline V gives CDR1 GTSNPN, CDR2 SVGIG (reference sequence). The CDR3 covers 12 residues. Deletions cut 2 bases from V and 10 bases from J, with 12 bases between. The CDR3 DNA sequence: TGTGCCTGGAGTTCAACCAGGGGCCCCCAGCATTTT. This gives the protein CAWSSTRGPQHF. Full variable domain (remainder filled in from reference TRBV30 and TRBJ1-5): SQTIHQWPATLVQPVGSPLSLECTVEGTSNPNLYWYRQAAGRGLQLLFYSVGIGQISSEVPQNLSASRPQDRQFILSSKKLLLSDSGFYLCAWSSTRGPQHFGDGTRLSIL.

This clone has only a few counts. The rearrangement joins TRBV6-5 to TRBJ1-5; 8 nucleotides line up with TRBD1. The CDR3 is made up of 15 amino acids. V was clipped by 6 bases and J by 6 bases; unmatched bases: 10. The germline V gene has CDR1 MNHEY and CDR2 SVGAGI. CDR3 residues: CASRPGQGRGQPQHF. The DNA for the CDR3 is TGTGCCAGCAGACCAGGACAGGGAAGAGGTCAGCCCCAGCATTTT.

J is TRBJ2-7 and V is TRBV18; weak D call: TRBD2 (6 bases). The V gene lost 2 bases and the J gene lost 0 bases, with 14 bases spanning the gap. Looked up from germline, CDR1 is KGHSH and CDR2 is LQKENI. This CDR3 contains 16 residues. The CDR3 region has the DNA TGTGCCAGCTCACCAATTCCGGGGGTAAGCTCCTACGAGCAGTACTTC. Protein sequence: CASSPIPGVSSYEQYF. Full variable domain (outside the CDR3, taken from reference TRBV18 and TRBJ2-7): NAGVMQNPRHLVRRRGQEARLRCSPMKGHSHVYWYRQLPEEGLKFMVYLQKENIIDESGMPKERFSAEFPKEGPSILRIQQVVRGDSAAYFCASSPIPGVSSYEQYFGPGTRLTVT.

This clone was detected a few times. The chain uses TRBV20-1 and TRBJ1-2; D unresolved. The CDR3 consists of 10 residues. The V gene's germline CDR1 is DFQATT and CDR2 SNEGSKA (reference sequence). The CDR3 sequence is CMGGNYGYTF. CDR3 DNA sequence: TGCATGGGAGGGAATTATGGCTACACCTTC.

This clone was found once. The chain joins TRBV7-2 to TRBJ2-7; D is possibly TRBD1 (6 bases). V was clipped by 3 bases and J by 0 bases, with 9 bases between them. Per germline, CDR1 SGHTA and CDR2 FQGNSA. The CDR3 consists of 14 residues. The CDR3 bases are TGTGCCAGCAGCTTCCGACAGGTCTCCTACGAGCAGTACTTC. It translates to CASSFRQVSYEQYF.